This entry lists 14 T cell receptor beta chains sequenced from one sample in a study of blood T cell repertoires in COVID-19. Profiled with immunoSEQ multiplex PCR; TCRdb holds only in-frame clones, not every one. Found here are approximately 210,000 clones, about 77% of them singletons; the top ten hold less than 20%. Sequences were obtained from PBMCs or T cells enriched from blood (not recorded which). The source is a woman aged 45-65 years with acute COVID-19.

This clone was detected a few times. The CDR3 loop reads CASSQELGAGRGGYTF. Written as DNA, the CDR3 is TGTGCCAGCAGCCAAGAACTGGGGGCCGGACGGGGTGGCTACACCTTC. The chain has TRBV3-1 (or the pseudogene TRBV3-2) and TRBJ1-2, with D perhaps TRBD1 (6 bases). Germline assignment: CDR1 LGHDT and CDR2 YNNKEL (reference sequence). Trimming pared 0 bases from V and 7 bases from J, leaving 18 bases between. The CDR3 totals 16 residues.

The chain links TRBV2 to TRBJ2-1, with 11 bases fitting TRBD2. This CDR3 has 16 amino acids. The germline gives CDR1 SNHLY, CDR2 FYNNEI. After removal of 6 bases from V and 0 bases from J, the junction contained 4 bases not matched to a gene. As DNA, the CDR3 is TGTGCCAGCAGAGCTAGCGGGGGGAGCTCCTACAATGAGCAGTTCTTC. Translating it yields CASRASGGSSYNEQFF.

The CDR3 DNA sequence: TGTGCCAGCAGTTTATTGGGACAGGGCCCTACCGGGGAGCTGTTTTTT. Protein: CASSLLGQGPTGELFF. The chain joins TRBV28 to TRBJ2-2; TRBD1 aligns across 9 bases. CDR1 is MDHEN, CDR2 SYDVKM, per germline. V shed 1 base and J 5 bases; nucleotides not matched to a gene: 5. CDR3 size: 16 residues.

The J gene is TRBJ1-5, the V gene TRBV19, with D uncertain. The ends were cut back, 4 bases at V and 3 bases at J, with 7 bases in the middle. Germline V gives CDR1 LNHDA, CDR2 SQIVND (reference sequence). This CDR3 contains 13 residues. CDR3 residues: CASSRQANQPQHF. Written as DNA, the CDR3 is TGTGCCAGTAGTAGGCAGGCCAATCAGCCCCAGCATTTT. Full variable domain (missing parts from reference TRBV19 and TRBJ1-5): DGGITQSPKYLFRKEGQNVTLSCEQNLNHDAMYWYRQDPGQGLRLIYYSQIVNDFQKGDIAEGYSVSREKKESFPLTVTSAQKNPTAFYLCASSRQANQPQHFGDGTRLSIL.

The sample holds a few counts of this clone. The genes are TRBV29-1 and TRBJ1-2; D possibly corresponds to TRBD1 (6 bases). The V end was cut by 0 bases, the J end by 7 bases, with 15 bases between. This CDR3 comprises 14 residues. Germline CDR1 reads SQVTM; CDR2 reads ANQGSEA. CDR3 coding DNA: TGCAGCGTTGAAGAGAATACAGGGACCGGTGGCTACACCTTC. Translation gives CSVEENTGTGGYTF. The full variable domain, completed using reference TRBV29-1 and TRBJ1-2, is SAVISQKPSRDICQRGTSLTIQCQVDSQVTMMFWYRQQPGQSLTLIATANQGSEATYESGFVIDKFPISRPNLTFSTLTVSNMSPEDSSIYLCSVEENTGTGGYTFGSGTRLTVV.

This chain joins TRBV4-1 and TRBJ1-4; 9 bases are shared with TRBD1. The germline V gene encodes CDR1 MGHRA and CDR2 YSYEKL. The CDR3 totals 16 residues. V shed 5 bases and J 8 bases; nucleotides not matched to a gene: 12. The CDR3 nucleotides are TGCGCCAGCAGCAATCGTGGCCGGGACAGGGAAGAAAAACTGTTTTTT. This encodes CASSNRGRDREEKLFF.

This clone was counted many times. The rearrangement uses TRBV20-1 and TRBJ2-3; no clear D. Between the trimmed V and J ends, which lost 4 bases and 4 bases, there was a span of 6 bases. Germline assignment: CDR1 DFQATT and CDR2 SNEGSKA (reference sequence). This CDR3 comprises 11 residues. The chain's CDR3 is CSANLADTQYF. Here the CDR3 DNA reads TGCAGTGCTAACCTAGCAGATACGCAGTATTTT.

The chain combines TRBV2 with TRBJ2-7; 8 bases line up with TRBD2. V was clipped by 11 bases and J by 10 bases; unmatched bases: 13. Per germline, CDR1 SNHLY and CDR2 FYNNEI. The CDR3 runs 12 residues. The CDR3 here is CAGGTRGGTQYV. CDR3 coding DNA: TGTGCCGGGGGGACTCGCGGGGGGACCCAGTACGTC.

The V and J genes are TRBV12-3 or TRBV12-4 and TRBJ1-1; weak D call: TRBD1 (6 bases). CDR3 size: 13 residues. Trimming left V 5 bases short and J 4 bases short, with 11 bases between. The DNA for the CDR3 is TGTGCCAGCAGTCCCCGGACAGCCACTGAAGCTTTCTTT. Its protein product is CASSPRTATEAFF.

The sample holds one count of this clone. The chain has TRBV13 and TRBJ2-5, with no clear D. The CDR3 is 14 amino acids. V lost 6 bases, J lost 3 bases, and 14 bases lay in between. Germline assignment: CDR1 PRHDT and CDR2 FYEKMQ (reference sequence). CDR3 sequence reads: CASSLPAGKETQYF. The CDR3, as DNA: TGTGCCAGCAGTCTCCCGGCAGGCAAAGAGACCCAGTACTTC. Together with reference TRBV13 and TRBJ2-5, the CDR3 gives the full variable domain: AAGVIQSPRHLIKEKRETATLKCYPIPRHDTVYWYQQGPGQDPQFLISFYEKMQSDKGSIPDRFSAQQFSDYHSELNMSSLELGDSALYFCASSLPAGKETQYFGPGTRLLVL.

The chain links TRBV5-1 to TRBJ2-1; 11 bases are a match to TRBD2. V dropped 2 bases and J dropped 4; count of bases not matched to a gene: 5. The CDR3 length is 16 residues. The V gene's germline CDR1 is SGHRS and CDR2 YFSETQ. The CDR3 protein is CASSLGLAGGYNEQFF. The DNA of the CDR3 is TGCGCCAGCAGCTTAGGCCTAGCGGGGGGTTACAATGAGCAGTTCTTC.

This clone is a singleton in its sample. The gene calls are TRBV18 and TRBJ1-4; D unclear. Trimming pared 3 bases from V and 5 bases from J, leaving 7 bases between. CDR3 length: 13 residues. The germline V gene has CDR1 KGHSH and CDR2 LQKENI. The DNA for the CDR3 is TGTGCCAGCTCACCGGGCTTAAATGAAAAACTGTTTTTT. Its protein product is CASSPGLNEKLFF.

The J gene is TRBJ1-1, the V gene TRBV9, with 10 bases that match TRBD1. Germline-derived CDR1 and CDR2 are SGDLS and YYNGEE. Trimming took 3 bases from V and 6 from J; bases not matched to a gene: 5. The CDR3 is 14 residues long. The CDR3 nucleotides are TGTGCCAGCAGCGCCTGGGACAGGGGATCTGAAGCTTTCTTT. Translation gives CASSAWDRGSEAFF.

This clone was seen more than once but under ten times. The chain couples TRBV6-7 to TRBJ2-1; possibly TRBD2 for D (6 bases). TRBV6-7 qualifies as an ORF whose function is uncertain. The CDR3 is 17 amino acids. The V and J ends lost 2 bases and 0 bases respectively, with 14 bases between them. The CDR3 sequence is CASSYPKRGCSYNEQFF. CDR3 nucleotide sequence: TGTGCCAGCAGTTACCCAAAACGGGGGTGCTCCTACAATGAGCAGTTCTTC.